Described below is a single TCR beta chain sequence and its context. Its target is unknown. At one end, the junction sequence differs from germline, possibly due to a read error. Synthesis of TCR beta cDNA was carried out from approximately 500 ng total RNA with a constant-region primer. Each TCR beta library was derived from three nested multiplex PCR rounds that employed slightly modified ARM-PCR. TCRdb redid the calling of the multiplex PCR reads with MiXCR, one entry per CDR3 protein. The sample holds almost 200,000 distinct CDR3 sequences; approximately 64% are singletons and the top ten take about 7.1%. This record comes from a study of tumor-infiltrating lymphocytes in primary liver carcinoma. Findings of the study overall: Tumor region pairs outstripped tumor-adjacent and tumor-blood pairs in overlap.

RNA was extracted from whole blood without cell sorting, alongside germline DNA. This sequence originates from a woman aged 60-75 years with primary liver carcinoma and hepatitis B virus infection. Sequencing was carried out using peripheral blood.

The DNA of the CDR3 is TGCAGTGTTGAACACAGGGGGCGAGAGACCCAGTACTTC. It encodes CSVEHRGRETQYF. The gene calls are TRBV29-1 and TRBJ2-5; 9 bases fit TRBD1. Germline V gives CDR1 SQVTM, CDR2 ANQGSEA. The CDR3 is 13 amino acids.